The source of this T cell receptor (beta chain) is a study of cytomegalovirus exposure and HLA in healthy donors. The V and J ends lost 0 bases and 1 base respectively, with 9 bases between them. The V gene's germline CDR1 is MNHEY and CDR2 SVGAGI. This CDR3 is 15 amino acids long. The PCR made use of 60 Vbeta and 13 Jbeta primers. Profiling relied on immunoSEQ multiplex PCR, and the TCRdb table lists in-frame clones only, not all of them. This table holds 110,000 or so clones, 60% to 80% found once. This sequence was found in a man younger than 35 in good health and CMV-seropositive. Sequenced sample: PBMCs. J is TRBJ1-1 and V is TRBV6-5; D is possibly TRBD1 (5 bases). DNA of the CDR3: TGTGCCAGCAGTTACTCCCCCACAGGGAACACTGAAGCTTTCTTT. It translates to CASSYSPTGNTEAFF.